The 19 T cell receptor beta chains presented below share a single source sample, sequenced in a study of T cells in Graves' hyperthyroidism and ophthalmopathy (dated by TCRdb to the late 2010s). The library was built by means of multiplex PCR. The sequencing machine was an Illumina HiSeq 2000. The TCR beta CDR3 regions were amplified from the RNA transcripts. For the first round of RT-PCR on the TCR CDR3, the HTBI primer set was used together with the Qiagen OneStep RT-PCR kit. TCRdb ran its own pipeline on the public reads, namely fastp trimming at Q25 and MiXCR clone calling, and kept in-frame beta chains. Rows are combined by CDR3 protein, so each entry shows the most common genes and DNA. The sample table shows about 400,000 distinct CDR3 sequences, and around an eighth are seen once. The ten top clones hold around 28% of the sample. The sequencing sample was made of blood. The receptors were gathered from a man aged 50 or older with Graves' ophthalmopathy.

The V gene is TRBV20-1, the J gene TRBJ2-3; D remains unclear. V lost 3 bases to trimming and J lost 1 base, with 11 bases between them. Germline V lookup: CDR1 DFQATT, CDR2 SNEGSKA (reference sequence). The CDR3 consists of 14 residues. The CDR3 coding sequence is TGCAGTGCTAGTGTGGGTTCCCGCACAGATACGCAGTATTTT. Translated: CSASVGSRTDTQYF.

In its sample, this clonotype was seen many times. The chain has TRBV29-1 and TRBJ1-1, with no clear D. Per germline, CDR1 SQVTM and CDR2 ANQGSEA. The CDR3 covers 13 residues. Trimming shortened V by 7 bases and J by 4 bases, and 16 bases separated the two germline ends. The CDR3 spells CSAGKGGITEAFF. CDR3 DNA: TGCAGCGCGGGGAAGGGTGGCATCACTGAAGCTTTCTTT.

This clonotype was seen many times. Germline is not matched at one junction end, which may reflect a read error. The rearrangement links TRBV20-1 to TRBJ2-7, with D tentatively TRBD1 or TRBD2 (6 bases each). The CDR3 has 11 residues. Germline V gene lookup returns CDR1 DFQATT and CDR2 SNEGSKA (reference sequence). CDR3 DNA sequence: TGCAGTACTAGGGGGGAGTACGAGCAGTACTTC. Translated: CSTRGEYEQYF.

The rearrangement uses TRBV11-2 and TRBJ1-2; D is unresolved. V gave up 10 bases and J gave up 6 bases, with 24 bases separating them. This CDR3 contains 15 residues. CDR1 and CDR2 from the germline V gene are SGHAT and FQNNGV. The CDR3: CATGPTRRYPNGYTF. The CDR3 DNA sequence: TGTGCCACCGGCCCCACGAGACGTTACCCTAATGGCTACACCTTC.

This clonotype has at least ten counts. The chain carries TRBV28 and TRBJ2-2; a possible D gene is TRBD2 (5 bases). The V end lost 3 bases, the J end lost 2 bases, and 13 bases lay between the germline ends. CDR1 and CDR2 from the germline V gene are MDHEN and SYDVKM. This CDR3 spans 16 amino acids. This CDR3 reads CASSFERSPNTGELFF. CDR3 coding DNA: TGTGCCAGCAGTTTTGAGCGGTCCCCTAACACCGGGGAGCTGTTTTTT.

This clonotype was counted at least ten times. The rearrangement uses TRBV28 and TRBJ2-3, with D unclear. This CDR3 region has 12 residues. CDR1 and CDR2 (germline): MDHEN, SYDVKM. Deletions cut 7 bases from V and 6 bases from J, with 11 bases between. CDR3 sequence reads: CASISGVDTQYF. CDR3 coding DNA: TGTGCCAGCATCTCTGGGGTCGATACGCAGTATTTT. The whole variable domain, filled in from reference TRBV28 and TRBJ2-3, reads DVKVTQSSRYLVKRTGEKVFLECVQDMDHENMFWYRQDPGLGLRLIYFSYDVKMKEKGDIPEGYSVSREKKERFSLILESASTNQTSMYLCASISGVDTQYFGPGTRLTVL.

In its sample, this clonotype was seen many times. This chain links TRBV7-6 with TRBJ2-1; 10 bases match TRBD2. Germline V gene sequence: CDR1 SGHVS, CDR2 FNYEAQ. The trim removed 1 base at V and 9 bases at J, leaving 9 bases unmatched. This CDR3 contains 16 residues. CDR3 coding DNA: TGTGCCAGCAGCTTAGTATCCAGCGGGAGGGCCAGTGAGCAGTTCTTC. Protein sequence: CASSLVSSGRASEQFF. Complete variable domain (other parts from reference TRBV7-6 and TRBJ2-1): GAGVSQSPRYKVTKRGQDVALRCDPISGHVSLYWYRQALGQGPEFLTYFNYEAQQDKSGLPNDRFSAERPEGSISTLTIQRTEQRDSAMYRCASSLVSSGRASEQFFGPGTRLTVL.

The J gene is TRBJ1-6, the V gene TRBV3-1; 9 nucleotides align to TRBD1. J gave up 7 bases and V 1 base, and 2 bases lay outside the gene matches. This CDR3 is 15 amino acids long. Germline CDR1 reads LGHDT; CDR2 reads YNNKEL (reference sequence). CDR3 sequence (DNA): TGTGCCAGCAGCCAAGGGACAGGGGTCAATTCACCCCTCCACTTT. Translating gives CASSQGTGVNSPLHF. The whole variable domain, filled in from reference TRBV3-1 and TRBJ1-6, reads DTAVSQTPKYLVTQMGNDKSIKCEQNLGHDTMYWYKQDSKKFLKIMFSYNNKELIINETVPNRFSPKSPDKAHLNLHINSLELGDSAVYFCASSQGTGVNSPLHFGNGTRLTVT.

This clonotype came up many times. The chain recombines TRBV24-1 with TRBJ2-2; no clear D. The germline V and J ends were trimmed by 6 bases and 0 bases, with 7 bases remaining between them. Germline V gene lookup returns CDR1 KGHDR and CDR2 SFDVKD. The CDR3 length is 14 residues. CDR3 sequence reads: CATSPATNTGELFF. CDR3 in DNA: TGTGCCACCAGTCCCGCGACGAACACCGGGGAGCTGTTTTTT.

This clonotype was counted many times. The J gene is TRBJ2-7, the V gene TRBV20-1; D unresolved. The germline V and J ends were trimmed by 3 bases and 3 bases, with 15 bases remaining between them. The germline V gene has CDR1 DFQATT and CDR2 SNEGSKA (reference sequence). The CDR3 runs 14 residues. CDR3 DNA sequence: TGCAGTGCTAGCGGACCCACAAATGACTACGAGCAGTACTTC. This translates into CSASGPTNDYEQYF.

This clonotype was counted at least ten times. The chain recombines TRBV20-1 with TRBJ2-7; possibly TRBD2 for D (6 bases). Germline-derived CDR1 and CDR2 are DFQATT and SNEGSKA (reference sequence). This CDR3 is 15 amino acids long. CDR3 region: CSAYSGTGGTYEQYF. The CDR3 nucleotides are TGCAGCGCTTATTCCGGGACTGGCGGGACCTACGAGCAGTACTTC.

In regard to this clonotype: Germline and junction disagree at one end, which may indicate a read error. This chain links TRBV28 with TRBJ1-2, with a tentative D call TRBD1 (6 bases). The CDR3 loop spans 14 amino acids. Germline assignment: CDR1 MDHEN and CDR2 SYDVKM. The DNA of the CDR3 is TGCGCCGGCAGTTTTCGGGAGTGGGGGCTTGGCTACACCTTC. It yields the protein CAGSFREWGLGYTF.

Ten or more counts support this clonotype. This rearrangement joins TRBV7-9 to TRBJ2-5, with D perhaps matching TRBD2 (6 bases). V dropped 3 bases and J dropped 3 bases, with 14 bases sitting between them. The germline V gene encodes CDR1 SEHNR and CDR2 FQNEAQ (reference sequence). This CDR3 is 15 amino acids long. In nucleotides, the CDR3 is TGTGCCAGCAGCTTTCTAGGGAGGCGAGAAGAGACCCAGTACTTC. Translating gives CASSFLGRREETQYF.

This clonotype was seen many times. The chain joins TRBV18 to TRBJ2-5, with 8 bases fitting TRBD1. CDR1 and CDR2 (germline): KGHSH, LQKENI. V lost 3 bases to trimming and J lost 2 bases; unmatched junction nucleotides: 2. This CDR3 comprises 14 residues. Here the CDR3 reads CASSPGQVQETQYF. CDR3 coding DNA: TGTGCCAGCTCACCGGGACAGGTACAAGAGACCCAGTACTTC.

This chain joins TRBV28 and TRBJ2-7, with 11 bases matching TRBD2. The CDR3 runs 14 residues. Trimming cost V 8 bases and J 0 bases; bases outside gene matches: 3. Germline CDR1 is MDHEN and CDR2 is SYDVKM. This CDR3 is CASLGTSGSYEQYF. CDR3 nucleotide sequence: TGTGCCAGCCTTGGGACTAGCGGCTCCTACGAGCAGTACTTC.

J is TRBJ1-2 and V is TRBV19, with D perhaps TRBD1 (5 bases). The ends were cut back, 1 base at V and 4 bases at J, with 16 bases in the middle. This CDR3 region has 16 residues. In germline, CDR1 is LNHDA, CDR2 SQIVND (reference sequence). CDR3 loop: CASSIGSTAYSYGYTF. The CDR3 nucleotides are TGTGCCAGTAGTATAGGTTCGACAGCCTACTCCTATGGCTACACCTTC.

This sequence joins TRBV11-2 and TRBJ2-2; TRBD1 matches 8 bases. V trimming: 3 bases; J trimming: 4 bases; junction bases outside the gene matches: 7. This CDR3 spans 16 amino acids. Germline loops: CDR1 SGHAT, CDR2 FQNNGV. CDR3 sequence reads: CASSFRQGRGTGELFF. The CDR3 DNA is TGTGCCAGCAGCTTTCGACAGGGGAGAGGCACCGGGGAGCTGTTTTTT.

This clonotype was seen ten or more times. The genes are TRBV20-1 and TRBJ2-3, with TRBD1 identical over 7 bases. After removal of 3 bases from V and 2 bases from J, the junction contained 8 bases not matched to a gene. The CDR3 runs to 15 residues. The germline gives CDR1 DFQATT, CDR2 SNEGSKA (reference sequence). The DNA of the CDR3 is TGCAGTGCTAGCTCTCTGACAGGGTCCACAGATACGCAGTATTTT. Protein sequence: CSASSLTGSTDTQYF.

This clonotype was seen at least ten times. One end of the junction fails to match germline, which may point to a read error. The rearrangement joins TRBV30 to TRBJ2-7, with D possibly TRBD2 on 6 matching bases. The germline gives CDR1 GTSNPN, CDR2 SVGIG (reference sequence). The CDR3 is made up of 15 amino acids. CDR3 amino acids: CAWKLGGDGSYEQYF. The CDR3 DNA follows: TGTGCTTGGAAGTTGGGCGGGGATGGCTCCTACGAGCAGTACTTC.